One and the same sample provided the 14 T cell receptor beta chains below, sequenced in a study of shared clonotypes between healthy human individuals. Clones were sequenced by immunoSEQ multiplex PCR, and TCRdb holds only the in-frame ones, with some missing. The sample records about 460,000 clones, roughly three quarters being singletons. The sequenced sample was PBMCs. The receptors come from a woman between 35 and 50 years old in good health. Some clones in this sample may be carry-over from other donors' samples.

V gene TRBV18 combines with J gene TRBJ2-3, with 7 positions matching TRBD2. After removal of 3 bases from V and 5 bases from J, the junction contained 2 bases not matched to a gene. The germline gives CDR1 KGHSH, CDR2 LQKENI. The CDR3 is made up of 13 amino acids. CDR3 sequence reads: CASSPAGVDTQYF. The CDR3 DNA sequence: TGTGCCAGCTCACCCGCGGGAGTAGATACGCAGTATTTT. The entire variable domain, with the rest obtained from reference TRBV18 and TRBJ2-3, is as follows: NAGVMQNPRHLVRRRGQEARLRCSPMKGHSHVYWYRQLPEEGLKFMVYLQKENIIDESGMPKERFSAEFPKEGPSILRIQQVVRGDSAAYFCASSPAGVDTQYFGPGTRLTVL.

Comment on this clone: Other nucleotide sequences from this sample produce the same CDR3. CDR3 bases: TGTGCCAGCAGCCCCAGGACTAGCGGAACCTACGAGCAGTACTTC. Translation gives CASSPRTSGTYEQYF. The rearrangement joins TRBV7-2 to TRBJ2-7, with 10 nucleotides matching TRBD2. J was trimmed by 2 bases and V by 5 bases; bases with no gene match: 6. The CDR3 covers 15 residues. Germline lookup yields CDR1 SGHTA and CDR2 FQGNSA.

The V gene is TRBV6-1, the J gene TRBJ2-7, with unresolved D. Trimming shortened V by 2 bases and J by 6 bases, and 14 bases separated the two germline ends. The CDR3 spans 14 residues. CDR1 is MNHNS, CDR2 SASEGT, per germline. CDR3 sequence (DNA): TGTGCCAGCAGTGAATCTTTCCTTCGGCTCGAGCAGTACTTC. Translation: CASSESFLRLEQYF.

The J gene is TRBJ2-1, the V gene TRBV28; TRBD2 matches 10 bases. Germline CDR1 MDHEN, CDR2 SYDVKM. This CDR3 is built from 16 residues. J was trimmed by 4 bases and V by 1 base; bases with no gene match: 4. The CDR3 is CASSLLGTSAYNEQFF. The CDR3 bases are TGTGCCAGCAGTTTATTAGGGACTAGCGCATACAATGAGCAGTTCTTC. Filled out from reference TRBV28 and TRBJ2-1, the complete variable domain reads DVKVTQSSRYLVKRTGEKVFLECVQDMDHENMFWYRQDPGLGLRLIYFSYDVKMKEKGDIPEGYSVSREKKERFSLILESASTNQTSMYLCASSLLGTSAYNEQFFGPGTRLTVL.

This clone was seen a handful of times. Other DNA sequences in the same sample also yield this CDR3. The genes are TRBV18 and TRBJ1-1, with unresolved D. Trimming stripped 2 bases from V and 0 bases from J, with 4 bases between. This CDR3 contains 13 residues. CDR1 and CDR2 (germline): KGHSH, LQKENI. The DNA of the CDR3 is TGTGCCAGCTCACCAGATATGAACACTGAAGCTTTCTTT. Translating gives CASSPDMNTEAFF.

V is TRBV29-1 and J is TRBJ1-1; TRBD1 matches 10 bases. The CDR3 has 15 amino acids. The V segment lost 8 bases and the J segment 5 bases; nucleotides outside the gene matches: 14. Germline V gives CDR1 SQVTM, CDR2 ANQGSEA. Here the CDR3 reads CSLFDRGQLGTEAFF. The CDR3 bases are TGCAGCCTATTCGACAGGGGGCAGTTGGGGACTGAAGCTTTCTTT.

This chain uses TRBV5-4 with TRBJ2-1; 9 nucleotides agree with TRBD2. V was pared by 3 bases and J by 6 bases, with 4 bases of the junction left unmatched. This CDR3 spans 14 amino acids. From germline, CDR1 is SGHNT and CDR2 YYREEE (reference sequence). CDR3 protein: CASSWTSVSNEQFF. CDR3 sequence (DNA): TGTGCCAGCAGCTGGACTAGCGTAAGCAATGAGCAGTTCTTC.

This chain links TRBV5-4 with TRBJ2-7, with 8 bases aligning to TRBD2. This CDR3 spans 14 amino acids. With V trimmed by 4 bases and J by 6 bases, 9 bases remained unmatched. Per the germline V gene, CDR1 is SGHNT and CDR2 is YYREEE (reference sequence). The CDR3: CASSPRGRQGEQYF. CDR3 DNA: TGTGCCAGCAGCCCCCGCGGGAGGCAGGGCGAGCAGTACTTC.

The V call is TRBV19, the J call TRBJ2-7, with 9 nucleotides matching TRBD1. V trimming: 5 bases; J trimming: 2 bases; junction bases outside the gene matches: 10. CDR1 is LNHDA and CDR2 is SQIVND in the germline V gene (reference sequence). The CDR3 totals 16 residues. CDR3 sequence: CASSSGQGTMAYEQYF. The CDR3 region has the DNA TGTGCCAGTAGTTCCGGACAGGGGACGATGGCCTACGAGCAGTACTTC.

The chain links TRBV6-1 to TRBJ2-1, with 11 bases that match TRBD2. Germline lookup yields CDR1 MNHNS and CDR2 SASEGT. V was clipped by 6 bases and J by 2 bases; unmatched bases: 3. CDR3 size: 15 residues. The CDR3 loop is CASRVSGRAYNEQFF. The CDR3 region has the DNA TGTGCCAGCAGAGTTAGCGGGAGGGCCTACAATGAGCAGTTCTTC.

The chain has TRBV2 and TRBJ1-3; D not resolved. Germline lookup yields CDR1 SNHLY and CDR2 FYNNEI. The CDR3 sequence is 12 residues long. V shed 4 bases and J shed 4 bases, with 5 bases lying between them. The CDR3 is CASSVQGNTIYF. CDR3 DNA: TGTGCCAGCAGTGTGCAGGGAAACACCATATATTTT.

The rearrangement links TRBV2 to TRBJ2-7; D gene uncertain. Trimming stripped 5 bases from V and 3 bases from J, with 8 bases between. The CDR3 covers 12 residues. The germline gives CDR1 SNHLY, CDR2 FYNNEI. In nucleotides, the CDR3 is TGTGCCAGCAGTTATGACGGCTACGAGCAGTACTTC. It encodes CASSYDGYEQYF.

This clone appeared many times. The J gene is TRBJ2-5, the V gene TRBV6-1; D possibly corresponds to TRBD1 (6 bases). V lost 1 base and J 5 bases, leaving 14 bases between the germline ends. Germline values: CDR1 MNHNS, CDR2 SASEGT. The CDR3 length is 15 residues. CDR3 residues: CASSEVGGSSETQYF. The DNA of the CDR3 is TGTGCCAGCAGTGAAGTAGGGGGTTCCTCCGAGACCCAGTACTTC.

This chain uses TRBV6-5 with TRBJ2-2; D is possibly TRBD1 (6 bases). V dropped 6 bases and J dropped 3 bases, with 11 bases sitting between them. This CDR3 has 14 residues. Per the germline V gene, CDR1 is MNHEY and CDR2 is SVGAGI. This CDR3 reads CASRRGTYTGELFF. The CDR3, as DNA: TGTGCCAGCAGACGAGGGACATACACCGGGGAGCTGTTTTTT.